Sequencing of this T cell receptor (beta chain) was carried out in a study of shared clonotypes between healthy human individuals. Across several immunoSEQ plates, the genomic DNA of each subset was split evenly. Assay used: immunoSEQ multiplex PCR; TCRdb lists only in-frame clones, some missing. This table holds around 2,000,000 clones, about 95% found once. The germline V gene has CDR1 SEHNR and CDR2 FQNEAQ (reference sequence). The CDR3 totals 14 residues. V was trimmed by 7 bases and J by 2 bases, leaving 14 bases between them. Findings and limits, study-wide: In this cohort, only blood was sampled, and tissue repertoires likely differ.

To note about this clone: The antigen remains undetermined.

Sequences were obtained from naive CD4+ T cells sorted from blood. Subset reported: CD45RA+ positively selected. The chain recombines TRBV7-9 with TRBJ2-5; either TRBD1 or TRBD2 may fit D (5 bases each). The TCR comes from a man younger than 35 in good health. The CDR3 reads CASKRGAGQETQYF. CDR3 DNA: TGTGCCAGCAAACGAGGGGCAGGGCAAGAGACCCAGTACTTC.